These 21 T cell receptor beta chains came from one sample sequenced in a study of blood T cell repertoires in COVID-19. Profiled with immunoSEQ multiplex PCR; TCRdb holds only in-frame clones, not every one. The table shows about 400,000 clones, with around nine tenths occurring only once. Sequences were obtained from peripheral blood. All receptors derive from a woman between 55 and 75 years old with COVID-19, enrolled during active disease.

This chain uses TRBV19 with TRBJ1-5; D gene ambiguous. CDR3 size: 13 residues. V lost 1 base, J lost 7 bases, and 8 bases lay in between. Per the germline V gene, CDR1 is LNHDA and CDR2 is SQIVND (reference sequence). The CDR3 coding sequence is TGTGCCAGTAGTATAGGGGCGGGGCAGCCCCAGCATTTT. This gives the protein CASSIGAGQPQHF.

The V gene is TRBV27, the J gene TRBJ1-5; D unclear. Looked up from germline, CDR1 is MNHEY and CDR2 is SMNVEV (reference sequence). This CDR3 is 13 amino acids long. V was shortened by 4 bases and J by 5 bases, with 9 bases between the two germline ends. The CDR3 coding sequence is TGTGCCAGCAGTTCGATCCAGGATCAGCCCCAGCATTTT. It yields the protein CASSSIQDQPQHF.

J is TRBJ2-1 and V is TRBV4-1, with 8 bases fitting TRBD2. Germline V CDR1 and CDR2: MGHRA, YSYEKL. The V segment lost 0 bases and the J segment 4 bases; nucleotides outside the gene matches: 17. This CDR3 is built from 20 residues. The CDR3 is CASSQDPGRMGGGRYNEQFF. In DNA form, the CDR3 reads TGCGCCAGCAGCCAAGACCCGGGCAGAATGGGCGGGGGGCGATACAATGAGCAGTTCTTC.

This clone was detected only once. The chain is built from TRBV6-6 and TRBJ1-4; weak D call: TRBD1 (6 bases). CDR1 MNHNY and CDR2 SVGAGI come from the germline V gene (reference sequence). The CDR3 is 12 amino acids. Trimming took 6 bases from V and 7 from J, leaving 9 bases between them. CDR3 DNA: TGTGCCAGCAGCCGGGACATTGAAAAACTGTTTTTT. Its translation: CASSRDIEKLFF.

Note on this clone: This specimen includes other DNA sequences encoding the same CDR3. The chain is built from TRBV11-2 and TRBJ2-1, with D hard to call. V dropped 1 base and J dropped 3 bases, with 10 bases sitting between them. Germline-derived CDR1 and CDR2 are SGHAT and FQNNGV. The length of the CDR3 is 15 residues. CDR3 in DNA: TGTGCCAGCAGCTTAGGCCCCTCCAGCTACAATGAGCAGTTCTTC. Protein: CASSLGPSSYNEQFF. Complete variable domain (other parts from reference TRBV11-2 and TRBJ2-1): EAGVAQSPRYKIIEKRQSVAFWCNPISGHATLYWYQQILGQGPKLLIQFQNNGVVDDSQLPKDRFSAERLKGVDSTLKIQPAKLEDSAVYLCASSLGPSSYNEQFFGPGTRLTVL.

This chain uses TRBV29-1 with TRBJ1-2; possibly TRBD1 for D (5 bases). Looked up from germline, CDR1 is SQVTM and CDR2 is ANQGSEA. The CDR3 covers 11 residues. The ends were cut back, 6 bases at V and 5 bases at J, with 10 bases in the middle. CDR3 coding DNA: TGCAGCGTAGAGCAGGGTTATGGCTACACCTTC. Translating it yields CSVEQGYGYTF.

V and J are TRBV13 and TRBJ2-7, with D possibly TRBD2 on 5 matching bases. Germline CDR1 reads PRHDT; CDR2 reads FYEKMQ (reference sequence). The ends were cut back, 1 base at V and 5 bases at J, with 6 bases in the middle. This CDR3 has 12 amino acids. In DNA, the CDR3 is TGTGCCAGCAGCTTAGTCGGGGACGAGCAGTACTTC. Its protein is CASSLVGDEQYF.

This clone was seen just once. The J gene is TRBJ2-6, the V gene TRBV3-1 (or the pseudogene TRBV3-2); D possibly corresponds to TRBD1 (5 bases). The CDR3 sequence is 19 residues long. Deletions cut 0 bases from V and 2 bases from J, with 17 bases between. CDR1 and CDR2 from the germline V gene are LGHDT and YNNKEL (reference sequence). The CDR3 DNA reads as TGTGCCAGCAGCCAAGATTTCGACAGTAAGAAGACTGGGGCCAACGTCCTGACTTTC. Encoded protein: CASSQDFDSKKTGANVLTF.

The chain carries TRBV27 and TRBJ2-7; 8 bases align to TRBD1. The CDR3 contains 15 residues. V trimming: 5 bases; J trimming: 0 bases; junction bases outside the gene matches: 6. Germline CDR1 is MNHEY and CDR2 is SMNVEV (reference sequence). The CDR3 DNA sequence: TGTGCCAGCAGTGAACAGGGGGTATTCTCCTACGAGCAGTACTTC. Translated: CASSEQGVFSYEQYF.

This chain connects TRBV2 to TRBJ2-5; 11 positions match TRBD2. With 2 bases clipped from V and 3 bases from J, the junction kept 2 bases outside the gene matches. CDR3 length: 15 residues. The V gene's germline CDR1 is SNHLY and CDR2 FYNNEI. CDR3 bases: TGTGCCAGCAGTGAACTAGCGGGGGGTAAAGAGACCCAGTACTTC. Protein: CASSELAGGKETQYF.

The rearrangement links TRBV25-1 to TRBJ2-1; D remains ambiguous. Germline loops: CDR1 MGHDK, CDR2 SYGVNS. V gave up 1 base and J gave up 0 bases, with 7 bases separating them. This CDR3 spans 15 amino acids. CDR3 residues: CASSELIHSYNEQFF. For the CDR3, the DNA is TGTGCCAGCAGTGAATTGATACACTCCTACAATGAGCAGTTCTTC.

This chain uses TRBV3-1 (or the pseudogene TRBV3-2) with TRBJ1-6, with 9 nucleotides matching TRBD1. CDR3 size: 17 residues. V was clipped by 0 bases and J by 5 bases; unmatched bases: 5. Germline values: CDR1 LGHDT, CDR2 YNNKEL (reference sequence). The CDR3 DNA reads as TGTGCCAGCAGCCAAGATTGGGGACAGGGCCATAATTCACCCCTCCACTTT. Its translation: CASSQDWGQGHNSPLHF.

The genes are TRBV5-6 and TRBJ1-4; 10 nucleotides line up with TRBD1. The CDR3 runs 18 residues. V trimming: 9 bases; J trimming: 4 bases; junction bases outside the gene matches: 18. The V gene's germline CDR1 is SGHDT and CDR2 YYEEEE. CDR3 nucleotides: TGTGCCACCCCGGAGGACAGGGGGATCCTTTCTCATAATGAAAAACTGTTTTTT. Translation gives CATPEDRGILSHNEKLFF.

The chain is built from TRBV11-2 and TRBJ2-2; 11 nucleotides line up with TRBD1. CDR3 size: 17 residues. J gave up 1 base and V 2 bases, and 3 bases lay outside the gene matches. Germline V gene lookup returns CDR1 SGHAT and CDR2 FQNNGV. CDR3 in amino acids: CASSLRTGGENTGELFF. The CDR3 bases are TGTGCCAGCAGCTTACGGACAGGGGGCGAGAACACCGGGGAGCTGTTTTTT. Full variable domain (remainder filled in from reference TRBV11-2 and TRBJ2-2): EAGVAQSPRYKIIEKRQSVAFWCNPISGHATLYWYQQILGQGPKLLIQFQNNGVVDDSQLPKDRFSAERLKGVDSTLKIQPAKLEDSAVYLCASSLRTGGENTGELFFGEGSRLTVL.

V usage is TRBV7-9 and J usage is TRBJ2-7; 7 bases map to TRBD1. Germline values: CDR1 SEHNR, CDR2 FQNEAQ (reference sequence). The junction had 7 bases not matched to a gene; V was cut back by 3 bases and J by 2 bases. This CDR3 has 15 residues. The CDR3 coding sequence is TGTGCCAGCAGCTTCGGGGACAGAGACACCTACGAGCAGTACTTC. Residues: CASSFGDRDTYEQYF.

The chain links TRBV5-5 to TRBJ2-7; D ambiguous. The V end was cut by 5 bases, the J end by 3 bases, with 6 bases between. Germline CDR1 reads SGHKS; CDR2 reads YYEKEE (reference sequence). CDR3 size: 11 residues. The CDR3 DNA sequence: TGTGCCAGCAGACTGAACTACGAGCAGTACTTC. Amino acids: CASRLNYEQYF. Based on the CDR3 plus reference TRBV5-5 and TRBJ2-7, the full variable domain is DAGVTQSPTHLIKTRGQQVTLRCSPISGHKSVSWYQQVLGQGPQFIFQYYEKEERGRGNFPDRFSARQFPNYSSELNVNALLLGDSALYLCASRLNYEQYFGPGTRLTVT.

The chain carries TRBV1 and TRBJ2-5; TRBD2, the D gene given by the table, was not confirmed from the DNA. TRBV1 is a pseudogene locus. This CDR3 is 15 amino acids long. The CDR3 loop is CTSSRPLSGEETQYF. DNA for the CDR3: TGCACCAGCAGCCGGCCCCTTAGCGGTGAAGAGACCCAGTACTTC.

This chain uses TRBV7-2 with TRBJ2-1; D might be TRBD2 (6 bases). The CDR3 totals 17 residues. From germline, CDR1 is SGHTA and CDR2 FQGNSA. V dropped 5 bases and J dropped 3 bases, with 20 bases sitting between them. The CDR3 is CASSRPSQTRFYNEQFF. The CDR3 DNA follows: TGTGCCAGCAGCCGCCCCTCCCAGACTAGGTTCTACAATGAGCAGTTCTTC.

CDR3 amino acids: CASSRTGGGEKLFF. In DNA form, the CDR3 reads TGTGCCAGTAGCAGGACAGGGGGCGGTGAAAAACTGTTTTTT. The chain carries TRBV19 and TRBJ1-4, with 11 bases aligning to TRBD1. Trimming at V came to 6 bases and at J to 7 bases, leaving 4 bases not matched to a gene. There are 14 residues in the CDR3. The V gene's germline CDR1 is LNHDA and CDR2 SQIVND (reference sequence).

This clone was counted only a few times. The chain uses TRBV3-1 (or the pseudogene TRBV3-2) and TRBJ2-3; 11 bases line up with TRBD2. The J segment lost 6 bases and the V segment lost 3 bases, leaving 5 bases of the junction unmatched. CDR1 and CDR2 (germline): LGHDT, YNNKEL (reference sequence). This CDR3 has 15 amino acids. The CDR3: CASSHLAGGPDTQYF. The CDR3 DNA reads TGTGCCAGCAGCCACTTAGCGGGGGGGCCCGATACGCAGTATTTT.

CDR3 sequence: CASRSGGTQETQYF. The CDR3 DNA sequence: TGTGCCAGCAGGAGCGGGGGTACCCAAGAGACCCAGTACTTC. V gene TRBV5-4 combines with J gene TRBJ2-5; 8 nucleotides agree with TRBD2. With 5 bases clipped from V and 1 base from J, the junction kept 4 bases outside the gene matches. Germline-derived CDR1 and CDR2 are SGHNT and YYREEE (reference sequence). The CDR3 contains 14 residues.